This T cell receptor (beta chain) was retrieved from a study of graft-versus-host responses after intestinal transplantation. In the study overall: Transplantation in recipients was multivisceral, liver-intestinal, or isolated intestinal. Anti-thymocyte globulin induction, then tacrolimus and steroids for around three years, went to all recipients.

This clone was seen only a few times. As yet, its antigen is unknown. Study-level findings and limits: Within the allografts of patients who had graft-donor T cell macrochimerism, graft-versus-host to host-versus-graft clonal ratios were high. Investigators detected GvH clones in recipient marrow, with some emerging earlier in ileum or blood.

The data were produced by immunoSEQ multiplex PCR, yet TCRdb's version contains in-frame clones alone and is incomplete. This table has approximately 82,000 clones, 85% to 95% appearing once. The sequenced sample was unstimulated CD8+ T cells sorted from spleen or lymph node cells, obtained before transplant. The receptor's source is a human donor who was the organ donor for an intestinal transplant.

CDR3 region: CAWSVLWAENSPLHF. As DNA, the CDR3 is TGTGCCTGGAGTGTACTGTGGGCAGAAAATTCACCCCTCCACTTT. The rearrangement links TRBV30 to TRBJ1-6; D is undetermined. V lost 0 bases and J 7 bases, leaving 13 bases between the germline ends. CDR1 is GTSNPN and CDR2 is SVGIG in the germline V gene (reference sequence). The CDR3 is made up of 15 amino acids.